Below are 29 T cell receptor beta chains sequenced from a single sample in a study of T-cell reconstitution after alpha-beta-depleted transplantation in children. Library preparation (for TCRbeta) was performed with unique molecular identifiers. TCRdb re-called the PCR reads through MiXCR, storing one row per CDR3 protein. The repertoire consists of just over 950,000 distinct CDR3 sequences, with about 26% occurring once and the leading ten covering 28%. The sample was PBMCs, mostly from graft donor cells, taken 360 days after TCRalphabeta/CD19-depleted stem cell transplant. These TCRs come from a boy under three years old who had a stem cell transplant for SCID, so the T cells may come from the graft donor.

This chain links TRBV5-5 with TRBJ2-5; TRBD2 agrees at 14 bases. J lost 4 bases, V lost 6 bases, and 11 bases had no gene match. This CDR3 region has 17 residues. CDR1 SGHKS and CDR2 YYEKEE come from the germline V gene (reference sequence). The CDR3 DNA sequence: TGTGCCAGCACCCCCGGGACTAGCGGGGGTCGGTTAGAGACCCAGTACTTC. Translated: CASTPGTSGGRLETQYF.

The rearrangement joins TRBV7-3 to TRBJ1-1; D is unresolved. The CDR3 contains 15 residues. The germline gives CDR1 SGHTA, CDR2 FQGTGA. Trimming removed 0 bases at V and 6 bases at J, with 14 bases between. CDR3 loop: CASSLTSWPRSEAFF. In DNA, the CDR3 is TGTGCCAGCAGCTTAACCTCTTGGCCACGTTCTGAAGCTTTCTTT.

The chain is built from TRBV7-2 and TRBJ1-6; TRBD1 agrees at 7 bases. CDR1 SGHTA and CDR2 FQGNSA come from the germline V gene. The CDR3 totals 14 residues. J gave up 13 bases and V 3 bases, and 9 bases lay outside the gene matches. CDR3 DNA sequence: TGTGCCAGCAGCTTCGACAGGGCTTCATCTCCCCTCCACTTT. This encodes CASSFDRASSPLHF.

The chain couples TRBV7-2 to TRBJ1-1; 7 bases fit TRBD1. From germline, CDR1 is SGHTA and CDR2 FQGNSA. The ends lost 7 bases at V and 6 bases at J; junction bases unmatched: 14. The CDR3 contains 15 residues. This CDR3 reads CASTLLTGASSEAFF. The CDR3 coding sequence is TGTGCCAGCACCCTACTTACAGGGGCGAGTTCTGAAGCTTTCTTT.

In DNA form, the CDR3 reads TGTGCCAGCATCCCCTTTAAAGGCTTCCACGAGCAGTACTTC. It encodes CASIPFKGFHEQYF. The gene calls are TRBV27 and TRBJ2-7; D not resolved. The V gene's germline CDR1 is MNHEY and CDR2 SMNVEV (reference sequence). CDR3 size: 14 residues. Trimming cost V 7 bases and J 5 bases, with 18 bases left between them.

This chain uses TRBV27 with TRBJ2-1; D assignment may be TRBD1 or TRBD2 (6 bases each). The CDR3 loop spans 19 amino acids. The germline CDR1 and CDR2 sequences are MNHEY and SMNVEV (reference sequence). Trimming cost V 1 base and J 5 bases, with 24 bases left between them. CDR3 sequence reads: CASSLFGNSRGDEDNEQFF. The CDR3 bases are TGTGCCAGCAGTTTATTCGGGAACTCAAGGGGGGACGAAGACAATGAGCAGTTCTTC.

The gene calls are TRBV5-1 and TRBJ2-2; 8 bases line up with TRBD2. This CDR3 spans 16 amino acids. Germline CDR1 SGHRS, CDR2 YFSETQ. Trimming took 2 bases from V and 3 from J; bases not matched to a gene: 6. In DNA form, the CDR3 reads TGCGCCAGCAGCTTCTCGGGGGGGGGCGACACCGGGGAGCTGTTTTTT. Protein: CASSFSGGGDTGELFF. The whole variable domain, remainder taken from reference TRBV5-1 and TRBJ2-2, is KAGVTQTPRYLIKTRGQQVTLSCSPISGHRSVSWYQQTPGQGLQFLFEYFSETQRNKGNFPGRFSGRQFSNSRSEMNVSTLELGDSALYLCASSFSGGGDTGELFFGEGSRLTVL.

V gene TRBV5-1 combines with J gene TRBJ1-1, with 7 bases aligning to TRBD1. Germline V gives CDR1 SGHRS, CDR2 YFSETQ. After removal of 3 bases from V and 2 bases from J, the junction contained 4 bases not matched to a gene. The CDR3 spans 14 residues. The CDR3 nucleotides are TGCGCCAGCAGCTCACAGGGGTTTAACACTGAAGCTTTCTTT. This encodes CASSSQGFNTEAFF.

This chain links TRBV3-1 with TRBJ1-2, with 9 bases identical to TRBD1. Looked up from germline, CDR1 is LGHDT and CDR2 is YNNKEL (reference sequence). The CDR3 runs 14 residues. The trim removed 3 bases at V and 4 bases at J, leaving 3 bases unmatched. CDR3 in amino acids: CASSHLDRGYGYTF. CDR3 nucleotides: TGTGCCAGCAGCCACCTGGACAGGGGCTATGGCTACACCTTC. Filled out from reference TRBV3-1 and TRBJ1-2, the complete variable domain reads DTAVSQTPKYLVTQMGNDKSIKCEQNLGHDTMYWYKQDSKKFLKIMFSYNNKELIINETVPNRFSPKSPDKAHLNLHINSLELGDSAVYFCASSHLDRGYGYTFGSGTRLTVV.

In this sample, this clonotype turned up a few times. The chain combines TRBV3-1 with TRBJ1-6; possible D gene TRBD1, 5 bases. V lost 4 bases, J lost 9 bases, and 19 bases lay in between. From germline, CDR1 is LGHDT and CDR2 YNNKEL (reference sequence). The CDR3 runs to 16 residues. This chain's CDR3 is CASSRVPGTVVSPLHF. CDR3 in DNA: TGTGCCAGCAGCCGTGTCCCCGGGACGGTGGTTTCACCCCTCCACTTT.

The chain has TRBV20-1 and TRBJ2-3; 9 bases agree with TRBD1. This CDR3 contains 15 residues. CDR1 DFQATT and CDR2 SNEGSKA come from the germline V gene (reference sequence). V dropped 4 bases and J dropped 4; count of bases not matched to a gene: 9. CDR3 coding DNA: TGCAGTGCTATCGTGGGGGACAGGGTTTCAGATACGCAGTATTTT. Its protein product is CSAIVGDRVSDTQYF.

This clonotype was counted a few times. J is TRBJ2-7 and V is TRBV4-2, with 9 bases matching TRBD1. CDR1 and CDR2 from the germline V gene are LGHNA and YNFKEQ. J gave up 0 bases and V 3 bases, and 15 bases lay outside the gene matches. The CDR3 has 19 residues. The CDR3 is CASSHVRTGADSASYEQYF. As DNA, the CDR3 is TGTGCCAGCAGCCATGTAAGGACAGGGGCCGACTCCGCCTCCTACGAGCAGTACTTC.

V gene TRBV13 combines with J gene TRBJ2-2; TRBD2 aligns across 13 bases. V lost 6 bases to trimming and J lost 5 bases; unmatched junction nucleotides: 12. CDR1 and CDR2 (germline): PRHDT, FYEKMQ (reference sequence). There are 18 residues in the CDR3. In DNA form, the CDR3 reads TGTGCCAGCAGTTCTACTCAACTAGCGGGGGGGCGTACCGGGGAGCTGTTTTTT. Encoded protein: CASSSTQLAGGRTGELFF.

This clonotype was counted many times. At one of its ends the junction is not consistent with the germline gene, which may arise from a read error. The gene calls are TRBV5-1 and TRBJ1-1; D perhaps matches TRBD1 (5 bases). This CDR3 has 14 residues. Germline loops: CDR1 SGHRS, CDR2 YFSETQ. CDR3 sequence reads: CASSLSGGDTEAFF. In nucleotides, the CDR3 is TGTGCCAGCAGCTTATCCGGGGGGGACACTGAAGCTTTCTTT. Together with reference TRBV5-1 and TRBJ1-1, the CDR3 gives the full variable domain: KAGVTQTPRYLIKTRGQQVTLSCSPISGHRSVSWYQQTPGQGLQFLFEYFSETQRNKGNFPGRFSGRQFSNSRSEMNVSTLELGDSALYLCASSLSGGDTEAFFGQGTRLTVV.

The gene calls are TRBV12-3 or TRBV12-4 and TRBJ2-2, with D perhaps given as TRBD1 or TRBD2 (5 bases each). Trimming left V 6 bases short and J 1 base short, with 15 bases between. This CDR3 is built from 16 residues. The CDR3 DNA reads as TGTGCCAGCAGCCATAGGGACCGCAGGAACACCGGGGAGCTGTTTTTT. Its translation is CASSHRDRRNTGELFF.

As for this clonotype: The conserved final phenylalanine or tryptophan is absent from the CDR3, which likely points to a read error. J is TRBJ1-2 and V is TRBV7-2; the match to TRBD1 covers 8 bases. Unmatched junction bases numbered 7, after V lost 5 bases and J lost 5 bases. This CDR3 region has 14 residues. CDR1 and CDR2 from the germline V gene are SGHTA and FQGNSA. The CDR3 spells CASSRRGPQYGYTC. CDR3 coding DNA: TGTGCCAGCAGCCGCAGGGGGCCTCAATATGGCTACACCTGC.

In DNA, the CDR3 is TGTGCCAGCAGTTACGGGCACGAGGGAATATTCTATGGCTACACCTTC. As protein: CASSYGHEGIFYGYTF. V gene TRBV6-5 combines with J gene TRBJ1-2; D gene ambiguous. CDR3 size: 16 residues. V was trimmed by 2 bases and J by 4 bases, leaving 17 bases between them. CDR1 and CDR2 from the germline V gene are MNHEY and SVGAGI.

This clonotype was seen at least ten times. The chain has TRBV5-1 and TRBJ2-1, with a possible D match to TRBD2 (5 bases). The CDR3 consists of 15 residues. Trimming removed 0 bases from V and 2 bases from J, with 9 bases in between. The germline gives CDR1 SGHRS, CDR2 YFSETQ. Here the CDR3 reads CASSLVGVTYNEQFF. DNA for the CDR3: TGCGCCAGCAGCTTGGTCGGGGTTACCTACAATGAGCAGTTCTTC.

This chain links TRBV28 with TRBJ1-1; D is undetermined. This CDR3 comprises 17 residues. The ends were cut back, 6 bases at V and 6 bases at J, with 26 bases in the middle. CDR1 and CDR2 (germline): MDHEN, SYDVKM. CDR3 protein: CASRVILGRAAQSEAFF. For the CDR3, the DNA is TGTGCCAGCAGAGTTATCCTGGGGAGGGCGGCGCAATCTGAAGCTTTCTTT.

The gene calls are TRBV5-1 and TRBJ2-2, with 7 bases that match TRBD1. Trimming at V came to 2 bases and at J to 7 bases, leaving 8 bases not matched to a gene. Germline V gives CDR1 SGHRS, CDR2 YFSETQ. The CDR3 has 15 amino acids. The CDR3 spells CASSFFGQENGELFF. The CDR3 DNA is TGCGCCAGCAGCTTCTTCGGACAGGAGAACGGGGAGCTGTTTTTT.

This clonotype appeared a few times. This sequence joins TRBV6-5 and TRBJ2-3; possible D gene TRBD1, 6 bases. With 0 bases removed from V and 4 bases from J, the gap between germline ends came to 11 bases. The V gene's germline CDR1 is MNHEY and CDR2 SVGAGI. The length of the CDR3 is 15 residues. This CDR3 reads CASSYSWGRPDTQYF. DNA of the CDR3: TGTGCCAGCAGTTACTCTTGGGGGCGCCCAGATACGCAGTATTTT.

This chain links TRBV5-1 with TRBJ2-3, with 10 bases aligning to TRBD2. Germline V gives CDR1 SGHRS, CDR2 YFSETQ. Unmatched junction bases numbered 11, after V lost 2 bases and J lost 2 bases. The CDR3 is 18 residues long. CDR3 region: CASSFDLAGVINTDTQYF. CDR3 in DNA: TGCGCCAGCAGCTTCGACCTAGCGGGGGTCATTAACACAGATACGCAGTATTTT. Together with reference TRBV5-1 and TRBJ2-3, the CDR3 gives the full variable domain: KAGVTQTPRYLIKTRGQQVTLSCSPISGHRSVSWYQQTPGQGLQFLFEYFSETQRNKGNFPGRFSGRQFSNSRSEMNVSTLELGDSALYLCASSFDLAGVINTDTQYFGPGTRLTVL.

The sample holds a few counts of this clonotype. This chain connects TRBV6-5 to TRBJ2-7; TRBD1 matches at 8 bases. V trimming: 4 bases; J trimming: 7 bases; junction bases outside the gene matches: 9. Germline V lookup: CDR1 MNHEY, CDR2 SVGAGI. The CDR3 spans 14 residues. The CDR3, as DNA: TGTGCCAGCAGTTCCCGGGCAGGGGGCTGGGAGCAGTACTTC. Its translation: CASSSRAGGWEQYF.

The chain is built from TRBV7-2 and TRBJ2-3; either TRBD1 or TRBD2 may fit D (7 bases each). CDR3 length equals 15 residues. Germline loops: CDR1 SGHTA, CDR2 FQGNSA. Trimming took 5 bases from V and 5 from J, leaving 17 bases between them. Written as DNA, the CDR3 is TGTGCCAGCAGCCAGGGGAGGGGGCGGATAGATACGCAGTATTTT. Its translation: CASSQGRGRIDTQYF.

The CDR3 protein is CASRRTATGELFF. CDR3 nucleotide sequence: TGTGCCAGCAGACGCACGGCCACCGGGGAGCTGTTTTTT. The chain employs TRBV7-8 and TRBJ2-2; no firm D call. Germline CDR1 is SGHVS and CDR2 is FQNEAQ. Trimming pared 6 bases from V and 4 bases from J, leaving 9 bases between. The CDR3 loop spans 13 amino acids. Using reference TRBV7-8 and TRBJ2-2 for the parts outside the CDR3, the full variable domain is GAGVSQSPRYKVAKRGQDVALRCDPISGHVSLFWYQQALGQGPEFLTYFQNEAQLDKSGLPSDRFFAERPEGSVSTLKIQRTQQEDSAVYLCASRRTATGELFFGEGSRLTVL.

The rearrangement joins TRBV9 to TRBJ2-3; perhaps TRBD1 as D (6 bases). Germline V CDR1 and CDR2: SGDLS, YYNGEE. The length of the CDR3 is 14 residues. Trimming removed 3 bases from V and 2 bases from J, with 10 bases in between. This CDR3 reads CASSEQGSTDTQYF. The CDR3 region has the DNA TGTGCCAGCAGCGAACAGGGATCCACAGATACGCAGTATTTT.

This clonotype was detected only a few times. The rearrangement links TRBV20-1 to TRBJ2-7, with 10 bases aligning to TRBD1. With 1 base clipped from V and 6 bases from J, the junction kept 6 bases outside the gene matches. Germline V lookup: CDR1 DFQATT, CDR2 SNEGSKA (reference sequence). This CDR3 is built from 14 residues. This chain's CDR3 is CSARGGQGVREQYF. CDR3 DNA sequence: TGCAGTGCTAGAGGAGGACAGGGGGTTCGCGAGCAGTACTTC.

The V gene is TRBV10-2, the J gene TRBJ2-5; 11 bases match TRBD2. V lost 6 bases, J lost 3 bases, and 6 bases stayed unmatched. This CDR3 spans 15 amino acids. The V gene's germline CDR1 is WSHSY and CDR2 SAAADI. The CDR3 DNA reads as TGCGCCAGCAGCGACGCGGGACTAGCGGAAGAGACCCAGTACTTC. The encoded protein is CASSDAGLAEETQYF.

V usage is TRBV4-1 and J usage is TRBJ1-2; 10 bases are shared with TRBD1. CDR1 and CDR2 (germline): MGHRA, YSYEKL. This CDR3 region has 15 residues. Trimming took 3 bases from V and 4 from J; bases not matched to a gene: 5. CDR3 sequence (DNA): TGCGCCAGCAGCCATCCCCGGGACAGGGGCTATGGCTACACCTTC. As protein: CASSHPRDRGYGYTF.